The clone carrying this T cell receptor (beta chain) was seen a few times. Antigen: not known. These data belong to a study of cytomegalovirus exposure and HLA in healthy donors. Primers: 60 Vbeta forward and 13 Jbeta reverse. Produced via immunoSEQ multiplex PCR; TCRdb's table is partial and in-frame only. The sample holds approximately 38,000 clones; about 66% are singletons and the top ten take more than 15%. Findings and limits, study-wide: When a later analysis compared HLA-associated TCR beta chains with equally common others, the HLA-associated chains turned out to be more clonally expanded and to have lower generation probabilities. An analysis was carried out later, and it reportedly showed fewer N-insertions in an Asian-associated ancestry cluster than the 666-donor mean.

CDR1 SGHNT and CDR2 YYREEE come from the germline V gene (reference sequence). J lost 4 bases, V lost 4 bases, and 10 bases had no gene match. The CDR3 loop spans 17 amino acids. This rearrangement joins TRBV5-4 to TRBJ2-6, with 8 nucleotides matching TRBD1. What was sequenced was PBMCs. This clonotype was obtained from a man in his fifties in good health and CMV-seropositive. CDR3 DNA: TGTGCCAGCAGCGGCCTCCAGGGGGCAGAGGGGGCCAACGTCCTGACTTTC. Translation gives CASSGLQGAEGANVLTF.